A selection of T cell receptor beta chains follows, all from one sample in a study of blood T cell repertoires in COVID-19. Some clones are missing from TCRdb's copy, which holds only in-frame ones; the method was immunoSEQ multiplex PCR. The data show 350,000 to 450,000 clones, with 75% to 90% seen just once and 7.1% held by the top ten. The sequenced sample consisted of peripheral blood. These receptors originate from a woman aged 55-70 years with COVID-19, enrolled during active disease. CDR3s include the opening cysteine and the closing phenylalanine or tryptophan. The D gene is left open where the match is weak. Clone size is shown for a subset of rows, as once, few, many or a class of expanded clone.

TRBD1	TRBJ2-7	NA	TRBV29-1	TGCAGCGTCCTCGGACAGGAGAGCTCCTACGAGCAGTACTTC	CSVLGQESSYEQYF
NA	TRBJ1-1	NA	TRBV27	TGTGCCAGCAGCTGGGAGGGACCGAACACTGAAGCTTTCTTT	CASSWEGPNTEAFF
TRBD1	TRBJ1-6	NA	TRBV15	TGTGCCACCAGCGGAATCGGACAGGGGGTTTCACCCCTCCACTTT	CATSGIGQGVSPLHF
NA	TRBJ1-4	NA	TRBV5-1	TGCGCCAGCAGCTATCAGGGGTCAACTAATGAAAAACTGTTTTTT	CASSYQGSTNEKLFF
TRBD2	TRBJ2-3	NA	TRBV29-1	TGCAGCGCCCGCGGGGGAGACACAGATACGCAGTATTTT	CSARGGDTDTQYF
TRBD1	TRBJ1-2	NA	TRBV7-9	TGTGCCAGCAGCTTAAGTGGGACAGGGGACGGCTACACCTTC	CASSLSGTGDGYTF
NA	TRBJ1-2	NA	TRBV6-1	TGTGCCAGCAGTGAAGCGTTGGACAGCGGCTACACCTTC	CASSEALDSGYTF
TRBD2	TRBJ2-5	NA	TRBV9	TGTGCCAGCAGCGCCTCGTCCTTGATGGCGGGGGGGAGGGAGACCCAGTACTTC	CASSASSLMAGGRETQYF
TRBD2	TRBJ2-4	NA	TRBV7-2	TGTGCCAGCAGCGCGCCTAGCGGACTAGCCAAAAACATTCAGTACTTC	CASSAPSGLAKNIQYF
TRBD1	TRBJ1-6	few	TRBV4-1	TGCGCCAGCAGCCAACCGGGACAGGGATTTTCACCCCTCCACTTT	CASSQPGQGFSPLHF
NA	TRBJ1-2	NA	TRBV7-8	TGTGCCAGCAGCCCGAATGGCAGGGGCTCTAACTATGGCTACACCTTC	CASSPNGRGSNYGYTF
NA	TRBJ2-2	NA	TRBV9	TGTGCCAGCAGTTGGTCCCAGGGTACCGGGGAGCTGTTTTTT	CASSWSQGTGELFF
NA	TRBJ1-3	NA	TRBV29-1	TGCAGCGCCCGCACAGGGCTATCTGGAAACACCATATATTTT	CSARTGLSGNTIYF
TRBD1	TRBJ1-3	NA	TRBV7-3	TGTGCCAGCAGCCCAGACAGGGGGCCTGGAAACACCATATATTTT	CASSPDRGPGNTIYF
TRBD2	TRBJ2-7	NA	TRBV6-1	TGTGCCAGCAGTGAACGGCAGGGACTAGCGGGGCTCGAGCAGTACTTC	CASSERQGLAGLEQYF
TRBD2	TRBJ2-5	NA	TRBV6-2/TRBV6-3	TGTGCCAGCAGTTACTCTCTAATTAACAACTTACCGGGACTAGAACGGGAGACCCAGTACTTC	CASSYSLINNLPGLERETQYF
NA	TRBJ1-1	NA	TRBV23-1	TGCGCCAGCAGTCTTACCCCGGACACCGAAAACACTGAAGCTTTCTTT	CASSLTPDTENTEAFF
NA	TRBJ1-1	NA	TRBV5-1	TGCGCCAGCAGCCCCGTGGGCGGGGAAGCTTTCTTT	CASSPVGGEAFF
TRBD2	TRBJ2-5	NA	TRBV4-3	TGCGCCAGCAGCCATAGCGGGGGGGAAGAGACCCAGTACTTC	CASSHSGGEETQYF
TRBD1	TRBJ2-7	NA	TRBV9	TGTGCCAGCAGCCAACAGGGGGGCTACGAGCAGTACTTC	CASSQQGGYEQYF
NA	TRBJ1-3	NA	TRBV5-1	TGCGCCAGCAGCTTCATGGGGCCGTTATCTGGAAACACCATATATTTT	CASSFMGPLSGNTIYF
TRBD2	TRBJ2-1	NA	TRBV4-2	TGTGCCAGCTACAGCGGGGACGACAATGAGCAGTTCTTC	CASYSGDDNEQFF
NA	TRBJ2-2	NA	TRBV19	TGTGCCAGTAGCCAACAGGGTGGGGCCGGGGAGCTGTTTTTT	CASSQQGGAGELFF
NA	TRBJ2-1	few	TRBV7-9	TGTGCCAGCAGCTCCTCCGGGACTTCGTACAATGAGCAGTTCTTC	CASSSSGTSYNEQFF
TRBD1	TRBJ1-2	many	TRBV4-2	TGTGCCAGCCAACAGGGGTCAAGGTATGGCTACACCTTC	CASQQGSRYGYTF
TRBD2	TRBJ2-7	few	TRBV5-6	TGTGCCAGCAGCTTAGGGACTAGCGGGGGGGCGAACGAGCAGTACTTC	CASSLGTSGGANEQYF
NA	TRBJ2-1	NA	TRBV19	TGTGCCAGTAGTATAGCCAGGGGAGAGGAGCAGTTCTTC	CASSIARGEEQFF
TRBD1	TRBJ1-1	NA	TRBV6-4	TGTGCCAGCAGTGAGGCCGGGACAGGCACTGAAGCTTTCTTT	CASSEAGTGTEAFF
NA	TRBJ2-7	NA	TRBV10-3	TGTGCCATCAGTGAGCCCGGACAGATCCAGCAGTACTTC	CAISEPGQIQQYF
TRBD2	TRBJ2-3	NA	TRBV7-9	TGTGCCAGCAGCCTGACTGGGGGGGTAACAGATACGCAGTATTTT	CASSLTGGVTDTQYF
NA	TRBJ1-1	NA	TRBV29-1	TGCAGCGTTTTCAGGGGCTCCGAAGCTTTCTTT	CSVFRGSEAFF
TRBD1	TRBJ1-2	few	TRBV19	TGTGCCAGTAGTTTCAAGACCGGGACAGATTATGGCTACACCTTC	CASSFKTGTDYGYTF
NA	TRBJ1-1	once	TRBV19	TGTGCCAGTAGTATGTATCGGGGCACTGAAGCTTTCTTT	CASSMYRGTEAFF
NA	TRBJ2-3	NA	TRBV3-1/TRBV3-2	TGTGCCAGCAGCCAAGATCTGGCGGGGGCAGACACAGATACGCAGTATTTT	CASSQDLAGADTDTQYF
NA	TRBJ1-2	NA	TRBV5-1	TGCGCCAGCAGCTTGGGGGGGCCATACCCATCCGGCTACACCTTC	CASSLGGPYPSGYTF
NA	TRBJ1-3	NA	TRBV4-2	TGTGCCAGCAGCCAACTGACCCGGGGGGGCCGTGGAAACACCATATATTTT	CASSQLTRGGRGNTIYF
NA	TRBJ1-4	NA	TRBV4-1	TGCGCCAGCAGCCAACAGGGTTGGACTAATGAAAAACTGTTTTTT	CASSQQGWTNEKLFF
TRBD1	TRBJ1-4	NA	TRBV4-1	TGCGCCAGCAGTCAGAGGACAGGGCTTGAAAAACTGTTTTTT	CASSQRTGLEKLFF
TRBD1	TRBJ1-2	NA	TRBV6-1	TGTGCCAGCAGTGAAGGACAGGGGAACTATGGCTACACCTTC	CASSEGQGNYGYTF
TRBD1	TRBJ1-5	NA	TRBV27	TGTGCCAGCAGTTTCTCCGGGACAGAGTATAGCAATCAGCCCCAGCATTTT	CASSFSGTEYSNQPQHF
TRBD1	TRBJ1-1	NA	TRBV5-4	TGTGCCAGCAGCCTGGACAGGGCGCGGGGGTTGAGAACTGAAGCTTTCTTT	CASSLDRARGLRTEAFF
TRBD1	TRBJ2-7	few	TRBV27	TGTGCCAGCAGTCCGACGGGACAGCCCTACGAGCAGTACTTC	CASSPTGQPYEQYF
TRBD1	TRBJ1-1	NA	TRBV5-6	TGTGCCAGCAGCCCACGGACAGGGACGGCGAGAGCAAGAGGCGCTTTCTTT	CASSPRTGTARARGAFF
TRBD1	TRBJ2-3	NA	TRBV6-2/TRBV6-3	TGTGCCAGCAGTTTCGGACAGGGGCCGCAAGGGACGCAGTATTTT	CASSFGQGPQGTQYF
NA	TRBJ1-5	NA	TRBV5-1	TGCGCCAGCAGCCCCACAGGGCCTGGCAATCAGCCCCAGCATTTT	CASSPTGPGNQPQHF